A selection of T cell receptor beta chains follows, all from one sample in a study of cytomegalovirus exposure and HLA in healthy donors. Clones were sequenced by immunoSEQ multiplex PCR, and TCRdb holds only the in-frame ones, with some missing. Of roughly 120,000 clones in the sample, around 77% were seen once. The sequenced material came from PBMCs. The source of these receptors is a woman aged 30 to 39 in good health and CMV-seropositive. Both conserved end residues are part of each CDR3. The D gene is left open where the match is weak. Not every row has a clone size; where given, it reads once, few, many or a size class.

clone_size	v_call	j_call	d_call	cdr3_nt	cdr3_aa
.	TRBV28	TRBJ2-7	.	TGTGCCAGCAGTTTCCGCGGCTTCCTGGACAGAGTCTCCTACGAGCAGTACTTC	CASSFRGFLDRVSYEQYF
.	TRBV21-1	TRBJ2-2	.	TGTGCCAGCAGTGATGCCCCAGGGGATTCGAACACCGGGGAGCTGTTTTTT	CASSDAPGDSNTGELFF
once	TRBV5-4	TRBJ2-5	TRBD2	TGTGCCAGCAGCACTGCCGTAGCGGGAGTCAGGGGGCAAGAGACCCAGTACTTC	CASSTAVAGVRGQETQYF
.	TRBV25-1	TRBJ1-1	TRBD1	TGTGCCAGCAGTGAAAGTCGGGACAGCCTATACGACACTGAAGCTTTCTTT	CASSESRDSLYDTEAFF
.	TRBV5-6	TRBJ2-7	TRBD1	TGTGCCAGCAGCTTATTTCTTTCGGGACAGGGGGGGGATGAGCAGTACTTC	CASSLFLSGQGGDEQYF
.	TRBV9	TRBJ2-2	.	TGTGCCAGCAGCGTATCGTTAATCACCGGGGAGCTGTTTTTT	CASSVSLITGELFF
.	TRBV11-3	TRBJ2-5	TRBD2	TGTGCCAGCAGCCTGACTAGCGGGGGGTTTTGGGAGACCCAGTACTTC	CASSLTSGGFWETQYF
.	TRBV19	TRBJ1-2	.	TGTGCCAGTACCCCACAGCGGGGCGCTTCACCCGGCTACACCTTC	CASTPQRGASPGYTF
.	TRBV30	TRBJ1-2	.	TGTGCCGACGGGGAGGGCACCTTC	CADGEGTF
.	TRBV11-3	TRBJ1-2	.	TGTGCCAGCAGCTTAGAGGGCAGCTCCTATGGCTACACCTTC	CASSLEGSSYGYTF
.	TRBV4-2	TRBJ1-4	TRBD1	TGTGCCAGCAGCCATGAATCGACAGGGGGCGCCGGAAAACTGTTTTTT	CASSHESTGGAGKLFF
.	TRBV18	TRBJ2-3	TRBD2	TGTGCCAGCTCACCCCTAGCGGGGCTCCCTGATACGCAGTATTTT	CASSPLAGLPDTQYF
.	TRBV10-3	TRBJ1-5	.	TGTGCCATCAGTGCAGGGGATCAGCCCCAGCATTTT	CAISAGDQPQHF
.	TRBV9	TRBJ2-5	TRBD2	TGTGCCAGCAGCGTCGGGACTAGCGGTGCGCCTCAAGAGACCCAGTACTTC	CASSVGTSGAPQETQYF
.	TRBV21-1	TRBJ1-1	.	TGTGCCAGCAGCACCATAGGACAGGCCAACACTGAAGCTTTCTTT	CASSTIGQANTEAFF
.	TRBV2	TRBJ2-5	.	TGTGCCAGCAGTGAATTACAGGGTGCGGAGACCCAGTACTTC	CASSELQGAETQYF
.	TRBV15	TRBJ2-1	TRBD2	TGTGCCACCTTAGCGGGGACTGGCAATGAGCAGTTCTTC	CATLAGTGNEQFF
.	TRBV7-9	TRBJ2-1	.	TGTTCCAGCAGCCAAGTCAGGGTGGATGAGCAGTTCTTC	CSSSQVRVDEQFF
.	TRBV11-3	TRBJ2-7	.	TGTGCCAGCAGCTTAGACGCGACTACTTCGTACGAGCAGTACTTC	CASSLDATTSYEQYF
.	TRBV29-1	TRBJ1-2	TRBD1	TGCAGCGTTGAGGGGGGTTTGACAGGGGGCGACTATGGCTACACCTTC	CSVEGGLTGGDYGYTF
few	TRBV7-3	TRBJ2-1	TRBD2	TGTGCCAGCAGCTTAAGGCGGGGGGACTCCTACAATGAGCAGTTCTTC	CASSLRRGDSYNEQFF
.	TRBV27	TRBJ1-4	.	TGTGCCAGCAGCCTCTGGAGCGCAACTAATGAAAAACTGTTTTTT	CASSLWSATNEKLFF
.	TRBV19	TRBJ1-1	.	TGTGCCAGTAGTATAGAACAGGGAATGAACACTGAAGCTTTCTTT	CASSIEQGMNTEAFF
.	TRBV11-3	TRBJ2-7	TRBD1	TGTGCCAGCAGCTCCGGGACAGGGGCCTACGAGCAGTACTTC	CASSSGTGAYEQYF
once	TRBV18	TRBJ1-1	.	TGTGCCAGCTCGCCTCAGGCCCAGAACACTGAAGCTTTCTTT	CASSPQAQNTEAFF
.	TRBV11-2	TRBJ1-1	.	TGTGCCAGCAGGACGACAGGTCAAGTTCATGAAGCTTTCTTT	CASRTTGQVHEAFF
.	TRBV4-1	TRBJ1-6	.	TGCGCCAGCAGCCAATCGGGGATGGGGATCTCACCCCTCCACTTT	CASSQSGMGISPLHF
.	TRBV27	TRBJ1-1	TRBD1	TGTGCCAGCAGTGTACTCTGGGACAGGGATAGGGGCACTGAAGCTTTCTTT	CASSVLWDRDRGTEAFF
few	TRBV29-1	TRBJ2-2	TRBD2	TGCAGCGGAGCGGGGGGGAACACCGGGGAGCTGTTTTTT	CSGAGGNTGELFF
.	TRBV30	TRBJ1-1	.	TGTGCCTGGAGTTCAGGGTCGGCCTTCAAGAACACTGAAGCTTTCTTT	CAWSSGSAFKNTEAFF
few	TRBV7-9	TRBJ2-5	TRBD1	TGTGCCAGCAGCCACGGGACAGGCGACCAAGAGACCCAGTACTTC	CASSHGTGDQETQYF
.	TRBV6-5	TRBJ2-5	.	TGTGCCAGCAGATCCGGGACTGAGGTGACCCAGTACTTC	CASRSGTEVTQYF
.	TRBV4-1	TRBJ2-7	TRBD2	TGCGCCAGCAGCCCGGGACTAGCGGGCTCCTACGAGCAGTACTTC	CASSPGLAGSYEQYF
few	TRBV6-6	TRBJ2-3	TRBD2	TGTGCCAGCACCCGGGGCGGGAGGGGCGCAGATACGCAGTATTTT	CASTRGGRGADTQYF
.	TRBV7-9	TRBJ2-7	TRBD2	TGTGCCAGCAGCGGACGTAGAGGACTAGCGGGCGAGCAGTACTTC	CASSGRRGLAGEQYF
once	TRBV14	TRBJ2-7	TRBD2	TGTGCCAGCAGCCAAGCCCTTACTAGCGGGAGTGCCCACGAGCAGTACTTC	CASSQALTSGSAHEQYF
.	TRBV2	TRBJ2-7	.	TGTGCCAGCAGTGGGACACCGAGCCCCTACGAGCAGTACTTC	CASSGTPSPYEQYF
few	TRBV5-5	TRBJ2-5	.	TGTGCCAGCAGCTTGTACGGCCAAGAGACCCAGTACTTC	CASSLYGQETQYF
.	TRBV7-8	TRBJ2-3	.	TGTGCCAGCAGCCCCCCCAGGGGAGCCCCTAGCACAGATACGCAGTATTTT	CASSPPRGAPSTDTQYF
.	TRBV5-1	TRBJ1-1	TRBD1	TGCGCCAGCAGCTACAGGGGGGTGGACACTGAAGCTTTCTTT	CASSYRGVDTEAFF
once	TRBV4-1	TRBJ1-2	.	TGCGCCAGCAGCCAAGGCGCCCTAAACTATGGCTACACCTTC	CASSQGALNYGYTF
.	TRBV9	TRBJ1-2	TRBD1	TGTGCCAGCAGCCCCCTCGGACAGGGCCATGGCTACACCTTC	CASSPLGQGHGYTF
.	TRBV6-5	TRBJ1-2	.	TGTGCCAGCAGCCCAGCAGGGCCCCTTTATGGCTACACCTTC	CASSPAGPLYGYTF
.	TRBV19	TRBJ1-3	.	TGTGCCAGTAGTATGTGGGCTACTGGAAACACCATATATTTT	CASSMWATGNTIYF
.	TRBV7-9	TRBJ2-7	TRBD1	TGTGCCAGCAGCTTAGGACAGGGCCACGAGCAGTACTTC	CASSLGQGHEQYF